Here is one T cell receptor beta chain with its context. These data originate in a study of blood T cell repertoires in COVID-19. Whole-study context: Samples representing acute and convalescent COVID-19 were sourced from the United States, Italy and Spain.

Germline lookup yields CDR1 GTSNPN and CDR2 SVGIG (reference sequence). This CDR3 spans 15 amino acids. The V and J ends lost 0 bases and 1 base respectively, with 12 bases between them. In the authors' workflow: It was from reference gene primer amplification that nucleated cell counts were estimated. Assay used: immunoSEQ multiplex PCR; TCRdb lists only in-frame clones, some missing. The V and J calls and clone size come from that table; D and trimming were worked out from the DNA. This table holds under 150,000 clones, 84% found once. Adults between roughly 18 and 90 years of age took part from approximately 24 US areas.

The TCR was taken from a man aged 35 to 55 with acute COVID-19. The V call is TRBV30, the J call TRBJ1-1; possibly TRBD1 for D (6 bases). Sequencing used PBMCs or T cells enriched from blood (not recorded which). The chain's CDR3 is CAWSVWSGANTEAFF. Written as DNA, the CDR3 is TGTGCCTGGAGTGTATGGTCAGGGGCGAACACTGAAGCTTTCTTT.